Listed below are T cell receptor beta chains from one sample, sequenced in a study of beta chain features in type 1 diabetes. Using immunoSEQ multiplex PCR, the repertoire was profiled, and TCRdb retains in-frame clones only, with some absent. The data contain 220,000 or so clones, about 70% of them singletons. Sequences were obtained from naive CD4+ T cells from blood. The source of these receptors is a man younger than 40 in good health. The conserved cysteine and the conserved F or W are not part of the CDR3 here. Some rows have no size entry. The others give once, few or many, or a class for an expanded clone.

V,J,size,CDR3
TRBV28,TRBJ2-3,-,ASSRDPQMDTQY
TRBV7-8,TRBJ2-4,-,ASSTRGLGNIQY
TRBV30,TRBJ2-6,few,AWSLQPGANVLT
TRBV2,TRBJ2-3,-,ASKRVTDTQY
TRBV2,TRBJ1-1,-,ASSEAIRVGTEAF
TRBV11-2,TRBJ2-3,-,ASSLDLAVSTDTQY
TRBV29-1,TRBJ2-3,-,SVEGDTASTDTQY
TRBV10-3,TRBJ1-6,-,AIRKTGTGDSPLH
TRBV6-6,TRBJ2-7,few,ASTQDRRPSYEQY
TRBV4-3,TRBJ2-1,few,ASSQQGPLAGTSYNEQF
TRBV7-2,TRBJ2-7,-,ASSLVGTESYEQY
TRBV9,TRBJ1-6,-,ASSVLESSYNSPLH
TRBV29-1,TRBJ1-5,-,SVGVNQPQH
TRBV10-3,TRBJ2-2,-,AISGATGELF
TRBV9,TRBJ2-1,-,ASSVLAGHNEQF
TRBV9,TRBJ2-3,-,ASSKSTDTQY
TRBV29-1,TRBJ2-5,-,SPLRVSETQY
TRBV30,TRBJ1-4,-,AWRQGLTNEKLF
TRBV15,TRBJ2-7,-,ATSRPKTRDVYEQY
TRBV30,TRBJ1-1,-,AWRRRANTEAF
TRBV27,TRBJ1-2,few,ASRASRVGYT
TRBV30,TRBJ2-7,-,AWTTGATYEQY
TRBV5-4,TRBJ2-1,few,ASSLPPIYNEQF
TRBV2,TRBJ2-5,-,ASSAGQNQETQY
TRBV11-2,TRBJ2-7,-,ASSLSRQVHEQY
TRBV14,TRBJ2-4,few,ASSQESQAPIQY
TRBV30,TRBJ2-2,-,AWSVLVNTGELF
TRBV28,TRBJ1-1,-,ASSEIQAF